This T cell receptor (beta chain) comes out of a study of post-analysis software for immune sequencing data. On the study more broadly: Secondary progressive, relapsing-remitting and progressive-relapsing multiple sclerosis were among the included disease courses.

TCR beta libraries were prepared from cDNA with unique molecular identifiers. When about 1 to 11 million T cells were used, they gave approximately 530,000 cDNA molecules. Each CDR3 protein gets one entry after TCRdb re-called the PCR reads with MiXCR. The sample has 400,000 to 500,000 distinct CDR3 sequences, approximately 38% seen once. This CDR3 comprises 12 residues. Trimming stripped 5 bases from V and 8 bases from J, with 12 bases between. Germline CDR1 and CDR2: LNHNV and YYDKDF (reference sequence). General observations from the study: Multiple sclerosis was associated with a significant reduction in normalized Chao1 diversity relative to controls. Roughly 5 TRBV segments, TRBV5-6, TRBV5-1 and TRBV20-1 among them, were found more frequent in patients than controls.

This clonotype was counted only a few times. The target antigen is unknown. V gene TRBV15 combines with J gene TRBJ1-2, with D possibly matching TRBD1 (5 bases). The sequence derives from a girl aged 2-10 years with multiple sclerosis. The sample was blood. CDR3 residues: CATSRGDGGYTF. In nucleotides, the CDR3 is TGTGCCACCAGCCGGGGGGACGGCGGCTACACCTTC.